Sequencing of this TCR beta chain was carried out in a study of blood T cell repertoires in COVID-19. Germline V gene sequence: CDR1 SGHTA, CDR2 FQGTGA. V was trimmed by 4 bases and J by 2 bases, leaving 12 bases between them. The CDR3 totals 15 residues. Methods used by the authors: For nucleated cells, counts were estimated from reference gene primer amplification. Some clones are missing from TCRdb's copy, which holds only in-frame ones; the method was immunoSEQ multiplex PCR. V, J and clone size were drawn from that table, and D and trimming were deduced from the DNA. This sample has 190,000 or so clones, with 82% found just once. Cohort 3 recovery required two negative PCRs, clearance, or symptom resolution.

The V gene is TRBV7-3, the J gene TRBJ2-1; D is possibly TRBD2 (5 bases). The sequenced sample was PBMCs or T cells enriched from blood (not recorded which). The receptor comes from a man aged 40-49 years who had recovered from COVID-19. In nucleotides, the CDR3 is TGTGCCAGCAGCTCGACTATGGCCCCCTACAATGAGCAGTTCTTC. Amino acid sequence: CASSSTMAPYNEQFF.